Shown below are 30 T cell receptor beta chains from a single sample sequenced in a study of blood T cell repertoires in COVID-19. Only in-frame clones appear in the TCRdb table, and some are missing; sequencing was by immunoSEQ multiplex PCR. The sample lists about 88,000 clones; around 91% were seen once. The sequencing sample was made of peripheral blood. The receptors stem from a man between 18 and 35 years old with COVID-19, enrolled during active disease.

The V gene is TRBV28, the J gene TRBJ2-3; 7 bases map to TRBD2. Germline V gives CDR1 MDHEN, CDR2 SYDVKM. This CDR3 is built from 15 residues. Trimming at V came to 7 bases and at J to 0 bases, leaving 7 bases not matched to a gene. For the CDR3, the DNA is TGTGCCAGCACCCGGGGAGCGGGGAGCACAGATACGCAGTATTTT. Its translation: CASTRGAGSTDTQYF.

The genes are TRBV29-1 and TRBJ2-5, with 9 bases aligning to TRBD2. The germline gives CDR1 SQVTM, CDR2 ANQGSEA. J gave up 4 bases and V 5 bases, and 5 bases lay outside the gene matches. CDR3 length equals 13 residues. As DNA, the CDR3 is TGCAGCGTTTGGTTGCGGGGGGGAGAGACCCAGTACTTC. Translating gives CSVWLRGGETQYF.

The DNA of the CDR3 is TGTGCCAGCAGCTCGACTACCCGGGCCGATGAGCAGTTCTTC. It is translated as CASSSTTRADEQFF. The chain combines TRBV5-4 with TRBJ2-1; D might be TRBD2 (5 bases). Deletions cut 3 bases from V and 8 bases from J, with 15 bases between. Per the germline V gene, CDR1 is SGHNT and CDR2 is YYREEE (reference sequence). This CDR3 contains 14 residues.

The chain has TRBV29-1 and TRBJ2-1, with 11 bases lining up with TRBD2. Germline V gene data show CDR1 as SQVTM and CDR2 as ANQGSEA. CDR3 length: 18 residues. V was clipped by 5 bases and J by 4 bases; unmatched bases: 16. The CDR3 reads CSVYLPPSSGRRYNEQFF. CDR3 DNA sequence: TGCAGCGTTTACCTCCCTCCTTCTAGCGGGAGGAGGTACAATGAGCAGTTCTTC.

This chain joins TRBV9 and TRBJ1-6; tentative D call: TRBD1 (5 bases). This CDR3 region has 17 residues. The ends were cut back, 2 bases at V and 6 bases at J, with 18 bases in the middle. Germline lookup yields CDR1 SGDLS and CDR2 YYNGEE. The CDR3 protein is CASSVRATDFGNSPLHF. CDR3 in DNA: TGTGCCAGCAGCGTGAGAGCGACAGACTTCGGTAATTCACCCCTCCACTTT.

The V gene is TRBV12-3 or TRBV12-4, the J gene TRBJ2-3, with D tentatively TRBD2 (5 bases). The ends were cut back, 3 bases at V and 9 bases at J, with 13 bases in the middle. This CDR3 has 13 residues. The CDR3 nucleotides are TGTGCCAGCAGTTTTAGGTGGGAGTACACGCAGTATTTT. Amino acid sequence: CASSFRWEYTQYF.

This clone was seen more than once but under ten times. The chain has TRBV28 and TRBJ2-1; D is uncertain. Trimming removed 4 bases at V and 6 bases at J, with 19 bases between. The V gene's germline CDR1 is MDHEN and CDR2 SYDVKM. The CDR3 extends over 16 amino acids. In nucleotides, the CDR3 is TGTGCCAGCAGTTCCCTCGTTAGTGCCGCCCGCAATGAGCAGTTCTTC. Protein sequence: CASSSLVSAARNEQFF.

The chain is built from TRBV30 and TRBJ1-6; D might be TRBD1 (5 bases). V was clipped by 3 bases and J by 7 bases, with 19 bases between them. CDR3 length: 16 amino acids. Germline V gives CDR1 GTSNPN, CDR2 SVGIG (reference sequence). This CDR3 is CAWSQPSGTRNSPLHF. CDR3 nucleotide sequence: TGTGCCTGGAGCCAACCTTCGGGGACTAGGAATTCACCCCTCCACTTT. Drawing the rest from reference TRBV30 and TRBJ1-6, the complete variable domain is SQTIHQWPATLVQPVGSPLSLECTVEGTSNPNLYWYRQAAGRGLQLLFYSVGIGQISSEVPQNLSASRPQDRQFILSSKKLLLSDSGFYLCAWSQPSGTRNSPLHFGNGTRLTVT.

The J gene is TRBJ1-1, the V gene TRBV7-8; D unclear. CDR3 size: 15 residues. V shed 4 bases and J shed 5 bases, with 17 bases lying between them. From germline, CDR1 is SGHVS and CDR2 FQNEAQ. The DNA of the CDR3 is TGTGCCAGCAGCTCCCGACGGGGAGGAGGGACTGAAGCTTTCTTT. It encodes CASSSRRGGGTEAFF.

The CDR3 sequence: CASSTTGGRNTEAFF. The DNA for the CDR3 is TGTGCCAGTAGTACTACAGGGGGAAGGAACACTGAAGCTTTCTTT. The rearrangement links TRBV19 to TRBJ1-1; 8 nucleotides align to TRBD1. This CDR3 is built from 15 residues. After removal of 4 bases from V and 1 base from J, the junction contained 5 bases not matched to a gene. Germline V gives CDR1 LNHDA, CDR2 SQIVND (reference sequence).

The chain is built from TRBV7-9 and TRBJ2-7; D not certain. The V gene's germline CDR1 is SEHNR and CDR2 FQNEAQ (reference sequence). The V end was cut by 4 bases, the J end by 6 bases, with 10 bases between. There are 12 residues in the CDR3. DNA of the CDR3: TGTGCCAGCAGCTGGGCCCCCTCCGAGCAGTACTTC. This codes for CASSWAPSEQYF.

This rearrangement joins TRBV14 to TRBJ2-2; TRBD2 is a possible D gene (8 bases). V was pared by 2 bases and J by 8 bases, with 24 bases between. Per the germline V gene, CDR1 is SGHDN and CDR2 is FVKESK. CDR3 length: 18 amino acids. In DNA form, the CDR3 reads TGTGCCAGCAGCCAAAGTAGGACAGGTGTTACTAGCGGAGGGGAGCTGTTTTTT. This sequence encodes CASSQSRTGVTSGGELFF.

The rearrangement joins TRBV27 to TRBJ1-2; D gene uncertain. With 7 bases removed from V and 1 base from J, the gap between germline ends came to 28 bases. The CDR3 consists of 19 residues. Germline CDR1 reads MNHEY; CDR2 reads SMNVEV (reference sequence). The CDR3 DNA is TGTGCCAGCATCACCTCCAACGAGGGAAAGACTCCGGGTAACTATGGCTACACCTTC. This sequence encodes CASITSNEGKTPGNYGYTF.

The rearrangement links TRBV29-1 to TRBJ1-1, with a tentative D call TRBD1 (5 bases). Trimming pared 4 bases from V and 4 bases from J, leaving 10 bases between. The CDR3 has 12 amino acids. The germline CDR1 and CDR2 sequences are SQVTM and ANQGSEA. The CDR3 DNA reads as TGCAGCGTTGTGCGGGACGGCACTGAAGCTTTCTTT. Its translation: CSVVRDGTEAFF.

The chain links TRBV21-1 to TRBJ2-7; TRBD1, the table's D call, was not compared with the DNA. TRBV21-1 is a pseudogene segment. The length of the CDR3 is 16 residues. CDR3 in DNA: TGTGCCAGCAGCCCCCATGGGGCAGGGGGGCCCTACGAGCAGTACTTC. This sequence encodes CASSPHGAGGPYEQYF.

The gene calls are TRBV6-4 and TRBJ1-5; 8 nucleotides align to TRBD1. V dropped 5 bases and J dropped 4; count of bases not matched to a gene: 10. The CDR3 contains 16 residues. The germline gives CDR1 MRHNA, CDR2 SNTAGT. As DNA, the CDR3 is TGTGCCAGCAGTCCCCCCCCTAACAGGGGGAATCAGCCCCAGCATTTT. Protein product: CASSPPPNRGNQPQHF.

This chain links TRBV6-5 with TRBJ2-1; 12 bases are a match to TRBD2. V was pared by 6 bases and J by 4 bases, with 4 bases of the junction left unmatched. Per germline, CDR1 MNHEY and CDR2 SVGAGI. The CDR3 runs to 15 residues. This chain's CDR3 is CASRTGTSGYNEQFF. Written as DNA, the CDR3 is TGTGCCAGCAGGACTGGGACTAGCGGGTACAATGAGCAGTTCTTC.

The V gene is TRBV5-4, the J gene TRBJ2-7; the D gene is possibly TRBD2 (5 bases). With 4 bases removed from V and 6 bases from J, the gap between germline ends came to 17 bases. Germline V gene sequence: CDR1 SGHNT, CDR2 YYREEE (reference sequence). The length of the CDR3 is 14 residues. CDR3 DNA sequence: TGTGCCAGCAGCATAGAGGGCCGGTTTCGCGAGCAGTACTTC. It encodes CASSIEGRFREQYF.

There are a few counts of this clone. The J gene is TRBJ2-2, the V gene TRBV30; a weak D match, TRBD1 (5 bases). Germline V gene sequence: CDR1 GTSNPN, CDR2 SVGIG (reference sequence). The V and J ends lost 0 bases and 2 bases respectively, with 10 bases between them. The CDR3 contains 15 residues. DNA for the CDR3: TGTGCCTGGAGTGTAGACAGTGAAAACACCGGGGAGCTGTTTTTT. Translated: CAWSVDSENTGELFF.

This chain uses TRBV24-1 with TRBJ1-5, with D perhaps matching TRBD1 (6 bases). Trimming stripped 5 bases from V and 5 bases from J, with 9 bases between. The CDR3 loop spans 13 amino acids. Germline assignment: CDR1 KGHDR and CDR2 SFDVKD. Written as DNA, the CDR3 is TGTGCCACCAGTGCGGACAGTTATCAGCCCCAGCATTTT. It encodes CATSADSYQPQHF.

This chain connects TRBV29-1 to TRBJ2-2, with TRBD2 identical over 9 bases. The V and J ends lost 4 bases and 5 bases, in that order; junction bases with no gene match: 11. The V gene's germline CDR1 is SQVTM and CDR2 ANQGSEA. The CDR3 covers 16 residues. CDR3 region: CSVVTSGLTGTGELFF. The CDR3 DNA reads as TGCAGCGTTGTGACTAGCGGTCTCACCGGGACCGGGGAGCTGTTTTTT.

The chain carries TRBV5-1 and TRBJ1-1, with a tentative D call TRBD1 (5 bases). Germline V gene lookup returns CDR1 SGHRS and CDR2 YFSETQ. The V end lost 1 base, the J end lost 7 bases, and 8 bases lay between the germline ends. The CDR3 loop spans 12 amino acids. CDR3 nucleotides: TGCGCCAGCAGCTTGTTCGGGGGTGAAGCTTTCTTT. This encodes CASSLFGGEAFF.

The chain uses TRBV5-4 and TRBJ1-2; 8 nucleotides match TRBD1. Looked up from germline, CDR1 is SGHNT and CDR2 is YYREEE (reference sequence). V dropped 9 bases and J dropped 7; count of bases not matched to a gene: 8. CDR3 size: 12 residues. For the CDR3, the DNA is TGTGCCATCGACAGGGGATCATTTGGCTACACCTTC. As protein: CAIDRGSFGYTF. The full variable domain, its missing parts supplied by reference TRBV5-4 and TRBJ1-2, is ETGVTQSPTHLIKTRGQQVTLRCSSQSGHNTVSWYQQALGQGPQFIFQYYREEENGRGNFPPRFSGLQFPNYSSELNVNALELDDSALYLCAIDRGSFGYTFGSGTRLTVV.

J is TRBJ2-7 and V is TRBV28; D call uncertain. The CDR3 covers 17 residues. V lost 4 bases and J 0 bases, leaving 19 bases between the germline ends. Germline CDR1 MDHEN, CDR2 SYDVKM. The CDR3 sequence is CASSYPQESAPSYEQYF. The DNA of the CDR3 is TGTGCCAGCAGTTACCCTCAAGAGTCTGCCCCCTCCTACGAGCAGTACTTC. The whole variable domain, filled in from reference TRBV28 and TRBJ2-7, reads DVKVTQSSRYLVKRTGEKVFLECVQDMDHENMFWYRQDPGLGLRLIYFSYDVKMKEKGDIPEGYSVSREKKERFSLILESASTNQTSMYLCASSYPQESAPSYEQYFGPGTRLTVT.

The chain couples TRBV4-3 to TRBJ2-2, with 12 bases fitting TRBD2. The CDR3 has 19 amino acids. Germline V CDR1 and CDR2: LGHNA, YSLEER. With 0 bases clipped from V and 3 bases from J, the junction kept 8 bases outside the gene matches. CDR3 sequence (DNA): TGCGCCAGCAGCCAAGAGGGACATTGGACTAGCGGGGACACCGGGGAGCTGTTTTTT. Amino acids: CASSQEGHWTSGDTGELFF.

The CDR3 loop is CASSLASAGGSSTDTQYF. The CDR3 DNA is TGTGCCAGCAGCTTAGCGTCGGCAGGGGGTTCTAGCACAGATACGCAGTATTTT. The chain has TRBV7-6 and TRBJ2-3; TRBD1 matches 7 bases. Germline loops: CDR1 SGHVS, CDR2 FNYEAQ. The length of the CDR3 is 18 residues. Germline trimming cut 0 bases from V and 0 bases from J; bases unmatched to any gene: 9.

Concerning this clone: One end of the junction does not line up with germline, which may come from a read error. This chain connects TRBV4-3 to TRBJ1-4, with D possibly TRBD1 on 5 matching bases. The CDR3 consists of 14 residues. Germline V gene data show CDR1 as LGHNA and CDR2 as YSLEER. As DNA, the CDR3 is TGCGCCAGCAGCCGGGGCCCCAGCAATGAAAAACTGCTTTTT. It specifies CASSRGPSNEKLLF.

The chain has TRBV4-2 and TRBJ1-4; D is possibly TRBD1 (6 bases). The CDR3 covers 14 residues. The V gene's germline CDR1 is LGHNA and CDR2 YNFKEQ. V dropped 6 bases and J dropped 5 bases, with 13 bases sitting between them. CDR3: CASRLDRRNEKLFF. CDR3 nucleotides: TGTGCCAGCAGACTTGACAGGAGGAATGAAAAACTGTTTTTT.

J is TRBJ2-7 and V is TRBV6-5, with 7 bases matching TRBD1. CDR1 is MNHEY and CDR2 is SVGAGI in the germline V gene. Unmatched junction bases numbered 10, after V lost 6 bases and J lost 2 bases. CDR3 size: 15 residues. CDR3 nucleotides: TGTGCCAGCAGCCTAATGACAGGGAACCCCTACGAGCAGTACTTC. This sequence encodes CASSLMTGNPYEQYF.

This clone has just one count. The rearrangement joins TRBV18 to TRBJ2-7; no clear D gene. CDR3 length equals 12 residues. Germline V gene data show CDR1 as KGHSH and CDR2 as LQKENI. V was shortened by 2 bases and J by 3 bases, with 5 bases between the two germline ends. The CDR3 DNA follows: TGTGCCAGCTCACCAACTGGCTACGAGCAGTACTTC. Residues: CASSPTGYEQYF. Variable domain in full (rest from reference TRBV18 and TRBJ2-7): NAGVMQNPRHLVRRRGQEARLRCSPMKGHSHVYWYRQLPEEGLKFMVYLQKENIIDESGMPKERFSAEFPKEGPSILRIQQVVRGDSAAYFCASSPTGYEQYFGPGTRLTVT.